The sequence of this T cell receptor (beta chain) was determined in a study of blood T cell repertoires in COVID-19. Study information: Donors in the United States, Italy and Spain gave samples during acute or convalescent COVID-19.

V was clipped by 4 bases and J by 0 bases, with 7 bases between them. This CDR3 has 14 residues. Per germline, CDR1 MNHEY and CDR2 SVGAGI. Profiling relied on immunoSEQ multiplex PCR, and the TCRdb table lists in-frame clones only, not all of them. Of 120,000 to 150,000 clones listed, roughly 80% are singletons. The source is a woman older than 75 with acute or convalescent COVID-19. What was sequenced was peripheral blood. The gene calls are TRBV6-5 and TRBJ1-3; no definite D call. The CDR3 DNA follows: TGTGCCAGCAGTTTCACAACCTCTGGAAACACCATATATTTT. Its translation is CASSFTTSGNTIYF.